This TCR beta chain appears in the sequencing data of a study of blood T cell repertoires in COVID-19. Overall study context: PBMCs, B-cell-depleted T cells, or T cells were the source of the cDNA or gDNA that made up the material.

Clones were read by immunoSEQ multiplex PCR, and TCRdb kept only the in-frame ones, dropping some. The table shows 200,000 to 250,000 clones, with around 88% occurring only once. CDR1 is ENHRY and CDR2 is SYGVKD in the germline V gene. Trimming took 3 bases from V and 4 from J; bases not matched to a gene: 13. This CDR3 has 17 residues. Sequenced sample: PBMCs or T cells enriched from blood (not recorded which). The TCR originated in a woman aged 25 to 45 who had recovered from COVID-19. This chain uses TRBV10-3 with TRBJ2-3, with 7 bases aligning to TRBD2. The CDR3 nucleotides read TGTGCCATCAGTGACCCAAGTCACGGCGGGAGTGCAGATACGCAGTATTTT. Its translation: CAISDPSHGGSADTQYF.